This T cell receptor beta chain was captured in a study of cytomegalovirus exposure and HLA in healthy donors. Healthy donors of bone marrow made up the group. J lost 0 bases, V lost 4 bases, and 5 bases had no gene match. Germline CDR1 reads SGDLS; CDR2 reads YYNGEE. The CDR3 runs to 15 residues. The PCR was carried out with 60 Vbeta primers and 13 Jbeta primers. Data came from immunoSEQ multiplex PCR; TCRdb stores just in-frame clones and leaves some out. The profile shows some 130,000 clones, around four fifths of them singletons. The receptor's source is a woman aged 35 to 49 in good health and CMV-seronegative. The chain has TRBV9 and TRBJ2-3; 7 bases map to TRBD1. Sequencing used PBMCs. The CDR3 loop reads CASSPRGGSTDTQYF. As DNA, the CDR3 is TGTGCCAGCAGCCCCCGAGGGGGCAGCACAGATACGCAGTATTTT.